Reported below is one T cell receptor (beta chain). The antigen remains unidentified. This entry is derived from a study of T cell responses to AZD1222 COVID-19 vaccine. Whole-study findings and limits: Regions left unmutated in variants are reportedly the target of nearly half of spike-specific TCRs. Two doses of AZD1222 preceded a rise in Spike-specific TCR breadth and depth. Sampled repertoires all dated from after the peak T cell response. Clonal diversity was possibly underestimated, and the donors were mostly white British, with more females.

CDR1 MNHEY and CDR2 SVGAGI come from the germline V gene. The V segment lost 2 bases and the J segment 6 bases; nucleotides outside the gene matches: 5. This CDR3 has 15 residues. Clones were read by immunoSEQ multiplex PCR, and TCRdb kept only the in-frame ones, dropping some. The data show roughly 100,000 clones, with about 95% seen just once and about 2.2% held by the top ten. The sequencing used peripheral blood, collected on day 0 of AZD1222 vaccination. This sequence originates from an adult in good health. This sequence joins TRBV6-5 and TRBJ2-2; 8 bases align to TRBD1. In nucleotides, the CDR3 is TGTGCCAGCAGTTACCAGCTGACAGGGGCCGGGGAGCTGTTTTTT. It translates to CASSYQLTGAGELFF.